The clone carrying this T cell receptor beta chain was seen just once. At one boundary the junction diverges from the germline segment, which might be a read error. TCRdb processed the RT-PCR reads anew with MiXCR; each CDR3 protein has one entry. This table holds about 700,000 distinct CDR3 sequences, 12% to 15% found once. CDR3 length: 15 residues. Source material: memory CD4+ T cells from blood. The chain uses TRBV12-3 or TRBV12-4 and TRBJ1-5; D gene uncertain. The sequence came from a female donor in good health, serving as a healthy control. CDR3 amino acids: CASSLEGTTNQPEHF. The CDR3 nucleotides are TGTGCCAGCAGTTTAGAGGGCACCACTAATCAGCCCGAGCATTTT.